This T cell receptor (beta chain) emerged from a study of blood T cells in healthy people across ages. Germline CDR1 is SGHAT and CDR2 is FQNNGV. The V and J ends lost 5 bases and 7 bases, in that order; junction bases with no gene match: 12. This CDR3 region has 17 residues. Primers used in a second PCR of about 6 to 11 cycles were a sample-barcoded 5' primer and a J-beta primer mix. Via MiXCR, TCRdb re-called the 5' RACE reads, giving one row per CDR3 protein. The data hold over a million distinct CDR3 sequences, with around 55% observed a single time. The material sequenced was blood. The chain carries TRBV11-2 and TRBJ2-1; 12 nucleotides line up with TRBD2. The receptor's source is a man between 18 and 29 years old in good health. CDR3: CASSPQTTSGSSNEQFF. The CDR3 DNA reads TGTGCCAGCAGCCCACAAACGACTAGCGGGAGTAGTAATGAGCAGTTCTTC.